The entry below describes one T cell receptor beta chain. As yet, its antigen is unknown. 60 Vbeta and 13 Jbeta primers were used in PCR. The protocol was immunoSEQ multiplex PCR, while the TCRdb copy is restricted to in-frame clones and leaves out a portion. The data contain 95,000 to 150,000 clones, 70% to 85% of them seen just once; the ten biggest clones take up more than 1.5%. The CDR3 is 14 amino acids. Trimming stripped 6 bases from V and 3 bases from J, with 12 bases between. CDR1 is MNHEY, CDR2 SMNVEV, per germline (reference sequence). The data originate from a study of cytomegalovirus exposure and HLA in healthy donors. Overall study results and limits: Associated with cytomegalovirus, according to the listing, were 150 to 200 TCR beta chains.

This sequence originates from a man younger than 35 in good health and CMV-seronegative. The rearrangement links TRBV27 to TRBJ1-5, with unresolved D. The sample was PBMCs. CDR3 loop: CASRGRVDNQPQHF. The CDR3 DNA reads TGTGCCAGCAGGGGGAGGGTAGACAATCAGCCCCAGCATTTT.